One and the same sample provided the 8 T cell receptor beta chains below, sequenced in a study of shared clonotypes between healthy human individuals. Naive CD8 cells lacked CD45RO, underwent positive selection for CCR7 and left out terminally differentiated effector memory CD45RA+ cells. TCRdb's copy holds only in-frame clones and misses some; the assay was immunoSEQ multiplex PCR. The data hold about 2 million clones, with around 96% observed a single time. Sample: naive CD8+ T cells sorted from blood. The receptors shown here come from a man aged 18 to 29 in good health.

V gene TRBV19 combines with J gene TRBJ2-7; D might be TRBD1 (6 bases). CDR3 size: 15 residues. V lost 1 base and J 3 bases, leaving 13 bases between the germline ends. CDR1 is LNHDA and CDR2 is SQIVND in the germline V gene (reference sequence). The CDR3: CASSIGGGAHYEQYF. The CDR3 DNA reads TGTGCCAGTAGTATAGGAGGGGGAGCCCACTACGAGCAGTACTTC.

On this clone: Other DNA sequences within the sample encode an identical CDR3. The rearrangement joins TRBV27 to TRBJ2-7; D might be TRBD1 (5 bases). CDR3 size: 14 residues. Germline CDR1 and CDR2: MNHEY and SMNVEV (reference sequence). V was shortened by 2 bases and J by 4 bases, with 12 bases between the two germline ends. The CDR3, as DNA: TGTGCCAGCAGTTTAGGGCCAGGGATATACGAGCAGTACTTC. The encoded protein is CASSLGPGIYEQYF.

This clone was observed once. The chain couples TRBV9 to TRBJ2-3; 7 positions match TRBD1. Per germline, CDR1 SGDLS and CDR2 YYNGEE. The CDR3 is 16 amino acids. The J segment lost 6 bases and the V segment lost 0 bases, leaving 10 bases of the junction unmatched. The CDR3 here is CASSVATGTEWDTQYF. The DNA of the CDR3 is TGTGCCAGCAGCGTAGCTACAGGGACAGAATGGGATACGCAGTATTTT.

The CDR3 region has the DNA TGTGCCAGTAGTATAGCGGGAGGTATCTACGAGCAGTACTTC. It encodes CASSIAGGIYEQYF. The rearrangement links TRBV19 to TRBJ2-7; 7 nucleotides line up with TRBD2. The CDR3 length is 14 residues. The germline CDR1 and CDR2 sequences are LNHDA and SQIVND (reference sequence). J was trimmed by 3 bases and V by 1 base; bases with no gene match: 3.

This chain links TRBV27 with TRBJ2-7; weak D call: TRBD2 (5 bases). Germline lookup yields CDR1 MNHEY and CDR2 SMNVEV (reference sequence). The V gene lost 5 bases and the J gene lost 0 bases, with 14 bases spanning the gap. CDR3 length: 15 residues. CDR3 amino acids: CASSPRAYPSYEQYF. The CDR3 DNA sequence: TGTGCCAGCAGTCCGAGGGCCTACCCCTCCTACGAGCAGTACTTC.

This chain joins TRBV10-2 and TRBJ1-1; D possibly corresponds to TRBD1 (6 bases). The CDR3 contains 14 residues. Germline lookup yields CDR1 WSHSY and CDR2 SAAADI. The V end was cut by 7 bases, the J end by 0 bases, with 12 bases between. The CDR3 DNA follows: TGCGCCAGCATGACAGGCCCCATGAACACTGAAGCTTTCTTT. As protein: CASMTGPMNTEAFF.

The chain joins TRBV4-1 to TRBJ2-7; D call uncertain. V gave up 1 base and J gave up 6 bases, with 13 bases separating them. CDR3 size: 14 residues. The V gene's germline CDR1 is MGHRA and CDR2 YSYEKL. CDR3 sequence (DNA): TGCGCCAGCAGCCAAGCCACGGACCCAGGCGAGCAGTACTTC. Translated: CASSQATDPGEQYF.

V and J are TRBV9 and TRBJ2-7, with TRBD2 matching over 13 bases. CDR3 length: 14 amino acids. Trimming took 3 bases from V and 7 from J; bases not matched to a gene: 4. The germline gives CDR1 SGDLS, CDR2 YYNGEE. The CDR3 coding sequence is TGTGCCAGCAGCGCAAAGGGACTAGCGGGAGAGCAGTACTTC. The encoded protein is CASSAKGLAGEQYF.